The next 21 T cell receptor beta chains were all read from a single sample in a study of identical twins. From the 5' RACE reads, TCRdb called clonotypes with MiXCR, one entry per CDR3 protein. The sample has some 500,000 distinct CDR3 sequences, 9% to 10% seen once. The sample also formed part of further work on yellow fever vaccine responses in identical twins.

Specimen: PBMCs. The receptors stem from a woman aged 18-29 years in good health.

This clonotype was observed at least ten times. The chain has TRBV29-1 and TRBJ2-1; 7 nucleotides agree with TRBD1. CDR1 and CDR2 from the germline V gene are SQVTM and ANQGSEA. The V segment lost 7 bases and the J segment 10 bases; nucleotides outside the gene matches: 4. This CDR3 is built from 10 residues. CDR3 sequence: CSAQTGEQFF. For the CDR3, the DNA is TGCAGCGCTCAGACAGGGGAGCAGTTCTTC.

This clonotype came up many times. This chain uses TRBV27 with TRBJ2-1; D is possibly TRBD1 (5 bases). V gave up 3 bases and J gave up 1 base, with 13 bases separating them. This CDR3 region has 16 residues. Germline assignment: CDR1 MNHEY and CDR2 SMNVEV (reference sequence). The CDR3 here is CASSFVGKGSYNEQFF. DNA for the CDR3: TGTGCCAGCAGTTTTGTAGGGAAGGGGTCCTACAATGAGCAGTTCTTC.

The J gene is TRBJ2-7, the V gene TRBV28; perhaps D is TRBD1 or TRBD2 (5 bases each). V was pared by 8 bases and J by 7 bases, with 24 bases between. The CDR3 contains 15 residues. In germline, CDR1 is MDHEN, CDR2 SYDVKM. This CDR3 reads CASYTQGTASGEQYF. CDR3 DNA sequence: TGTGCCAGCTATACACAAGGGACCGCCTCGGGGGAGCAGTACTTC.

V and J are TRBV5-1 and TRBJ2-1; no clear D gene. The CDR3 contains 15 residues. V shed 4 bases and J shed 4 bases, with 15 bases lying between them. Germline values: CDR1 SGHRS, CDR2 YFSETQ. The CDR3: CASSPRAALYNEQFF. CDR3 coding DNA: TGCGCCAGCAGCCCCCGGGCTGCACTGTACAATGAGCAGTTCTTC.

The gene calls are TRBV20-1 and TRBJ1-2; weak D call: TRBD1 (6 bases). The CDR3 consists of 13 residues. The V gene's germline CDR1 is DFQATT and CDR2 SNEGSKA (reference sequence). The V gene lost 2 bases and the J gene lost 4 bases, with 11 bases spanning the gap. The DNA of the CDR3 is TGCAGTGCTAGAATACAGGGACTCTATGGCTACACCTTC. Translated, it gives CSARIQGLYGYTF.

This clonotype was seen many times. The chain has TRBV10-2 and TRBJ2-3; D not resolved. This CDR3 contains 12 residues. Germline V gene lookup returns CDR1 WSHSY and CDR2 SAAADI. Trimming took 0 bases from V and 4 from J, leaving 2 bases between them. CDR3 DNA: TGCGCCAGCAGTGAGTCAGCAGATACGCAGTATTTT. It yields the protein CASSESADTQYF.

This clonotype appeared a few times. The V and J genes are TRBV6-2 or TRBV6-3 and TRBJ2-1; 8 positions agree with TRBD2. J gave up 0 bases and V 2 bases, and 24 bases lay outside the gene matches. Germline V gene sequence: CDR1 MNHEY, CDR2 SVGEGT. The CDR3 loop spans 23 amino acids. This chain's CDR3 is CASSYVRPSRASGRASSYNEQFF. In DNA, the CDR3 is TGTGCCAGCAGTTACGTTAGACCCTCCCGGGCTAGCGGGCGCGCCAGCTCCTACAATGAGCAGTTCTTC.

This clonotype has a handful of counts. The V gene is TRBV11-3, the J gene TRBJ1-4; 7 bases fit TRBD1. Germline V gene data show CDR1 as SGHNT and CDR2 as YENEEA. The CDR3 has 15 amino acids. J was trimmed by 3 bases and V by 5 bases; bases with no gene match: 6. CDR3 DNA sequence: TGTGCCAGCAGCGCCGGGACAGACTCTAATGAAAAACTGTTTTTT. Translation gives CASSAGTDSNEKLFF.

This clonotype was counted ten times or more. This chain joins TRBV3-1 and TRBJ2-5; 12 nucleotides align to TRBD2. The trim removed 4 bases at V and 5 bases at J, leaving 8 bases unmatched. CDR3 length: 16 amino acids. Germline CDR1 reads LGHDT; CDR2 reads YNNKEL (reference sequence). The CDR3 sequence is CASSRRTSGAGETQYF. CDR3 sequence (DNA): TGTGCCAGCAGCCGACGGACTAGCGGGGCGGGGGAGACCCAGTACTTC.

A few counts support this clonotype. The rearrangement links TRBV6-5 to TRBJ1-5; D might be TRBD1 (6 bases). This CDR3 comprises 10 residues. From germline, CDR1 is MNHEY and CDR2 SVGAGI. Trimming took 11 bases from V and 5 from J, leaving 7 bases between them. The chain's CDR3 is CAAGDQPQHF. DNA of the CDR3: TGTGCCGCAGGGGATCAGCCCCAGCATTTT.

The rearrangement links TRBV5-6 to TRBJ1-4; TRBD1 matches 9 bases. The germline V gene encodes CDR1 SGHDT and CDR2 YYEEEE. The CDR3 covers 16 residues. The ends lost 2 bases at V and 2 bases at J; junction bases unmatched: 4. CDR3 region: CASSFVQGATNEKLFF. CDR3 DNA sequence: TGTGCCAGCAGCTTCGTACAGGGGGCGACTAATGAAAAACTGTTTTTT.

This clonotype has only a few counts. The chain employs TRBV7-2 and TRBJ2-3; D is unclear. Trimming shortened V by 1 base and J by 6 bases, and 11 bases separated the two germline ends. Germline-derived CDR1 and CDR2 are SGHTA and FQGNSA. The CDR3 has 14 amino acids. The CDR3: CASSLVSQVDTQYF. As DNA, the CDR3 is TGTGCCAGCAGCTTAGTGAGCCAGGTGGATACGCAGTATTTT.

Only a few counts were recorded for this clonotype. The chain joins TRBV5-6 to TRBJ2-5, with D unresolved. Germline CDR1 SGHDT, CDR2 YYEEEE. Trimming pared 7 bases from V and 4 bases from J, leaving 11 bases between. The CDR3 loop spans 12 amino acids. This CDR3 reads CASRGVRETQYF. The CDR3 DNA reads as TGTGCCAGCCGTGGGGTACGAGAGACCCAGTACTTC.

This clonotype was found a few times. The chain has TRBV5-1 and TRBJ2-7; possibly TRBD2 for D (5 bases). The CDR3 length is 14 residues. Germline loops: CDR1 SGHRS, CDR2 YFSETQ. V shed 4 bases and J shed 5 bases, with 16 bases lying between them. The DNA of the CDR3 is TGCGCCAGCAGCCGGGAATGGACCGGCGACGAGCAGTACTTC. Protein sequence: CASSREWTGDEQYF.

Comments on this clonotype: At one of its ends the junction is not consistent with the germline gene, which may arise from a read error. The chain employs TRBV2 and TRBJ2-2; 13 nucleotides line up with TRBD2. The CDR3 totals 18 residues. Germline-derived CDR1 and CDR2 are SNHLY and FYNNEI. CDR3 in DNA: TGTACCAGCTGTCAAAGACTAGCGGGGGGAGCGAACACCGGGGAGCTGTTTTTT. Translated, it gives CTSCQRLAGGANTGELFF.

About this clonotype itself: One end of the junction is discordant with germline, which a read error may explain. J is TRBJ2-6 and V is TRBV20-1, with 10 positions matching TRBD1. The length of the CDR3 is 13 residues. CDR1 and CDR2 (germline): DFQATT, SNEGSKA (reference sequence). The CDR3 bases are TGCAGTGCTATGGACAGGGGGGTCAACGTCCTGACTTTC. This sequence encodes CSAMDRGVNVLTF.

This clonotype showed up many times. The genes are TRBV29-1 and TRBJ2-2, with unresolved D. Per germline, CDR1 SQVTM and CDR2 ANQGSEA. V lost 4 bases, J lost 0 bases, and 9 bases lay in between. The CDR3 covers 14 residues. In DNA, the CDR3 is TGCAGCGTTGCCCAGGATACGAACACCGGGGAGCTGTTTTTT. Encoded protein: CSVAQDTNTGELFF.

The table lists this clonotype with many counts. CDR3 amino acids: CASSFGLAGNEQFF. The CDR3 DNA is TGTGCCAGCAGTTTCGGACTAGCAGGCAATGAGCAGTTCTTC. The chain combines TRBV28 with TRBJ2-1, with TRBD2 matching 8 bases. The length of the CDR3 is 14 residues. V shed 3 bases and J 6 bases; nucleotides not matched to a gene: 4. Germline V gives CDR1 MDHEN, CDR2 SYDVKM. Using reference TRBV28 and TRBJ2-1 for the parts outside the CDR3, the full variable domain is DVKVTQSSRYLVKRTGEKVFLECVQDMDHENMFWYRQDPGLGLRLIYFSYDVKMKEKGDIPEGYSVSREKKERFSLILESASTNQTSMYLCASSFGLAGNEQFFGPGTRLTVL.

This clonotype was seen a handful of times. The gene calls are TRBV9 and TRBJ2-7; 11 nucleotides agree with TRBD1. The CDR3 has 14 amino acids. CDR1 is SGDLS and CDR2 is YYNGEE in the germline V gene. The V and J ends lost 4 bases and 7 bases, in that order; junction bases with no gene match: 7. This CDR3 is CASSIGQGAFEQYF. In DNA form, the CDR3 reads TGTGCCAGCAGCATAGGACAGGGGGCCTTTGAGCAGTACTTC. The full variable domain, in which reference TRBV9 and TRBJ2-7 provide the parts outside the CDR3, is DSGVTQTPKHLITATGQRVTLRCSPRSGDLSVYWYQQSLDQGLQFLIQYYNGEERAKGNILERFSAQQFPDLHSELNLSSLELGDSALYFCASSIGQGAFEQYFGPGTRLTVT.

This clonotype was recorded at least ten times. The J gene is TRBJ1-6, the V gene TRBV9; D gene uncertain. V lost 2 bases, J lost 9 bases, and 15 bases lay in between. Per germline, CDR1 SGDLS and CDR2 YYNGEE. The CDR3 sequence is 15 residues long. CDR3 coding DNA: TGTGCCAGCAGCGTCCAGGCCAGCATGGGTTCACCCCTCCACTTT. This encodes CASSVQASMGSPLHF.

The DNA of the CDR3 is TGTGCCAGTAGTACTAGACAGGGGGCATTCCATGAGCAGTTCTTC. Translated: CASSTRQGAFHEQFF. The J gene is TRBJ2-1, the V gene TRBV19; TRBD1 aligns across 10 bases. V dropped 4 bases and J dropped 8; count of bases not matched to a gene: 8. This CDR3 spans 15 amino acids. The germline V gene encodes CDR1 LNHDA and CDR2 SQIVND (reference sequence).